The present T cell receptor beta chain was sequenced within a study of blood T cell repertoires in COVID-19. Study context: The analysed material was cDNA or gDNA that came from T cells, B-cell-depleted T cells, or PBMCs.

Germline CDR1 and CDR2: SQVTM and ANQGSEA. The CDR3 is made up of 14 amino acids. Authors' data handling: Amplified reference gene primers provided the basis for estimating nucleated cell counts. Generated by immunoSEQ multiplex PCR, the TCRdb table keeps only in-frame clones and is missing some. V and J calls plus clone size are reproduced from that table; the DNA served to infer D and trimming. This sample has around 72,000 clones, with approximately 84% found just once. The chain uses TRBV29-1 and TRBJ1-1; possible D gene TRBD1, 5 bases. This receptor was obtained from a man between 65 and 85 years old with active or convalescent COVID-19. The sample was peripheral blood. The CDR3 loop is CTIGNRNMNTEAFF. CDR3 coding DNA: TGCACAATTGGGAACAGGAACATGAACACTGAAGCTTTCTTT.